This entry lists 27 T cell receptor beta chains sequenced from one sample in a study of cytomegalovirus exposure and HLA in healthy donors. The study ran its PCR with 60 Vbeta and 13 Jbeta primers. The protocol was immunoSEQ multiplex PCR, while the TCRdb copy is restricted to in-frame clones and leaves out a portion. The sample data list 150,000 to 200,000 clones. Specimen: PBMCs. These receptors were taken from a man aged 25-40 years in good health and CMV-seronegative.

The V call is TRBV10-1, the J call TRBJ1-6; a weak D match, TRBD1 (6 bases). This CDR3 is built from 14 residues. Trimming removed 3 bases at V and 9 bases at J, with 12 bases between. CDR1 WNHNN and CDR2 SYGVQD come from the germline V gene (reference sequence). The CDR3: CASSEGGGGSPLHF. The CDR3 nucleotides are TGCGCCAGCAGTGAAGGGGGTGGCGGTTCACCCCTCCACTTT.

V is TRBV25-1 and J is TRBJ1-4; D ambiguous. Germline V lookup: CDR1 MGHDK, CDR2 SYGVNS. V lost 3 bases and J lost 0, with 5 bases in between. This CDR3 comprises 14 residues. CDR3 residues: CASSDIATNEKLFF. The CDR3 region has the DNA TGTGCCAGCAGTGATATTGCAACTAATGAAAAACTGTTTTTT.

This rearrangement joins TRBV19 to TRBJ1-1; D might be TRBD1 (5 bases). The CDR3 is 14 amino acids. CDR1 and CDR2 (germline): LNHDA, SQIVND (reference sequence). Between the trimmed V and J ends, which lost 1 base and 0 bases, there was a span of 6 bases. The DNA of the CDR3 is TGTGCCAGTAGTATAGCAGGGCTGAACACTGAAGCTTTCTTT. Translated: CASSIAGLNTEAFF.

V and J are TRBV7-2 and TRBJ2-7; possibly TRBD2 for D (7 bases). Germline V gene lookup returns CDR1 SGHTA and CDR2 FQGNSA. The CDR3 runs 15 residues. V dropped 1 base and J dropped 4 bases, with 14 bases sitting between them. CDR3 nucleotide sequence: TGTGCCAGCAGCTTAGACTCCGGGGGGCGATACGAGCAGTACTTC. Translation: CASSLDSGGRYEQYF.

The CDR3 is CASSRSDRNNEQFF. In nucleotides, the CDR3 is TGTGCCAGCTCTCGATCCGACAGAAACAATGAGCAGTTCTTC. The chain is built from TRBV27 and TRBJ2-1; D possibly corresponds to TRBD1 (5 bases). This CDR3 has 14 residues. Trimming stripped 8 bases from V and 5 bases from J, with 16 bases between. The germline V gene has CDR1 MNHEY and CDR2 SMNVEV (reference sequence).

CDR3 region: CASSIVEPDRGHEQYF. In DNA form, the CDR3 reads TGTGCCAGTAGTATAGTAGAACCGGACAGGGGACACGAGCAGTACTTC. This chain links TRBV19 with TRBJ2-7, with 9 bases fitting TRBD1. CDR3 length: 16 amino acids. Germline V gene sequence: CDR1 LNHDA, CDR2 SQIVND (reference sequence). With 1 base clipped from V and 5 bases from J, the junction kept 9 bases outside the gene matches.

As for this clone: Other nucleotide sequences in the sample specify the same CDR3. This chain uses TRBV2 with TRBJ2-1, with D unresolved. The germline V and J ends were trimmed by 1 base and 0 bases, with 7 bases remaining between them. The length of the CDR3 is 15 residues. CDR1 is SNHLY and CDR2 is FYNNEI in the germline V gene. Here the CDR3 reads CASSEVGFSYNEQFF. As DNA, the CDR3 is TGTGCCAGCAGTGAAGTGGGCTTCTCCTACAATGAGCAGTTCTTC.

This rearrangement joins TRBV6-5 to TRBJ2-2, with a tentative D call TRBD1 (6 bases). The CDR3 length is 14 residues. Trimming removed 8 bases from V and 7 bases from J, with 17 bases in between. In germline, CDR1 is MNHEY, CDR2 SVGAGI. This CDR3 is CASHRIGTFGELFF. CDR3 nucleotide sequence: TGTGCCAGCCATAGAATAGGGACATTCGGGGAGCTGTTTTTT.

CDR3 region: CSGRQGAGDTQYF. The CDR3, as DNA: TGCAGCGGCCGACAGGGGGCCGGAGATACGCAGTATTTT. J is TRBJ2-3 and V is TRBV29-1, with 10 bases that match TRBD1. The V and J ends lost 7 bases and 5 bases, in that order; junction bases with no gene match: 6. The CDR3 is made up of 13 amino acids. The germline CDR1 and CDR2 sequences are SQVTM and ANQGSEA.

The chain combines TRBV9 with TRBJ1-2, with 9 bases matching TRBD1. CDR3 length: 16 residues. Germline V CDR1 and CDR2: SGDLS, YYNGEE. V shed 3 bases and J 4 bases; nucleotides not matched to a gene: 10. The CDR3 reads CASSEDRGTLGYGYTF. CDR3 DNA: TGTGCCAGCAGCGAGGACAGGGGAACTTTGGGCTATGGCTACACCTTC.

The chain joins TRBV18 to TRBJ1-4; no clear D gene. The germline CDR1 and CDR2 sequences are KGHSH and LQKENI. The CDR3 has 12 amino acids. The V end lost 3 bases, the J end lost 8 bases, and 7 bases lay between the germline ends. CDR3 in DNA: TGTGCCAGCTCACCTGGCAGGGAAAAACTGTTTTTT. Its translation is CASSPGREKLFF.

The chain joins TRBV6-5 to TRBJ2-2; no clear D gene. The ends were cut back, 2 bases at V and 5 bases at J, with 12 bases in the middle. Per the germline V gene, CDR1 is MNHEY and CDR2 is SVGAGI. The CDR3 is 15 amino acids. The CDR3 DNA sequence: TGTGCCAGCAGTTACGAGTCTTTTAATACCGGGGAGCTGTTTTTT. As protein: CASSYESFNTGELFF.

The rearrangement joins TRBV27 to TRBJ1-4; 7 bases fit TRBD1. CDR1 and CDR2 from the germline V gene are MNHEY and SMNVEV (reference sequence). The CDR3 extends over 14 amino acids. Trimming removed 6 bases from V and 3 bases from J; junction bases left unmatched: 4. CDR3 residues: CASRGTAPNEKLFF. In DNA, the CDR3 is TGTGCCAGCAGGGGGACAGCCCCTAATGAAAAACTGTTTTTT.

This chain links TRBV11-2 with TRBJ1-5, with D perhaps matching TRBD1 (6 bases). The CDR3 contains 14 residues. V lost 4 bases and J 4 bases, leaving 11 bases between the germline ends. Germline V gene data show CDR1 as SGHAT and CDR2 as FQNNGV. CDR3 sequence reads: CASSSGQGNQPQHF. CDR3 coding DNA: TGTGCCAGCAGCTCGGGGCAGGGGAATCAGCCCCAGCATTTT.

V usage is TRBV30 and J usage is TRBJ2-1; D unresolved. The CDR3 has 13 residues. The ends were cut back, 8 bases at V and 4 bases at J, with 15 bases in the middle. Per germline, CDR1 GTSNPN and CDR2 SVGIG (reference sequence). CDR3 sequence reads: CAHRLERYNEQFF. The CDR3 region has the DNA TGTGCCCACCGTCTAGAGAGATACAATGAGCAGTTCTTC.

The DNA of the CDR3 is TGTGCCAGCAGCCCCCCCGGGTCCTCTGGAAACACCATATATTTT. It translates to CASSPPGSSGNTIYF. This chain joins TRBV7-9 and TRBJ1-3; D ambiguous. With 5 bases removed from V and 0 bases from J, the gap between germline ends came to 11 bases. This CDR3 has 15 amino acids. CDR1 is SEHNR, CDR2 FQNEAQ, per germline (reference sequence).

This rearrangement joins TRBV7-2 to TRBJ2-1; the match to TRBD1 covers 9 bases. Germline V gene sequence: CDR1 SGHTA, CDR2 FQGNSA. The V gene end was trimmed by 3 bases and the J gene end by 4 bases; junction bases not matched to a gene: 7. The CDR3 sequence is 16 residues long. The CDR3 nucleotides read TGTGCCAGCAGCTTTTCCGGGACAGGGATATACAATGAGCAGTTCTTC. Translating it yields CASSFSGTGIYNEQFF. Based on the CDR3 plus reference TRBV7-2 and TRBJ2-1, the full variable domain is GAGVSQSPSNKVTEKGKDVELRCDPISGHTALYWYRQSLGQGLEFLIYFQGNSAPDKSGLPSDRFSAERTGGSVSTLTIQRTQQEDSAVYLCASSFSGTGIYNEQFFGPGTRLTVL.

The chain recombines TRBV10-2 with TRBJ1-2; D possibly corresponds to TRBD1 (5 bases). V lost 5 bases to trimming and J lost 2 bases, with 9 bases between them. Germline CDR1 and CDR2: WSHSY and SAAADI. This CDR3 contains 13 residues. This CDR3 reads CASSTDSNYGYTF. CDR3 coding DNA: TGCGCCAGCAGTACCGACAGCAACTATGGCTACACCTTC.

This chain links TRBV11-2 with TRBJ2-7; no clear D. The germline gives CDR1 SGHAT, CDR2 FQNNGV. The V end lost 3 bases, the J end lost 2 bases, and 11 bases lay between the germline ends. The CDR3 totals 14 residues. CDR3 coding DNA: TGTGCCAGCAGCTTTGGCGGTCATCCCTACGAGCAGTACTTC. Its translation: CASSFGGHPYEQYF. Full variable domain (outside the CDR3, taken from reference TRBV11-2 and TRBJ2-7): EAGVAQSPRYKIIEKRQSVAFWCNPISGHATLYWYQQILGQGPKLLIQFQNNGVVDDSQLPKDRFSAERLKGVDSTLKIQPAKLEDSAVYLCASSFGGHPYEQYFGPGTRLTVT.

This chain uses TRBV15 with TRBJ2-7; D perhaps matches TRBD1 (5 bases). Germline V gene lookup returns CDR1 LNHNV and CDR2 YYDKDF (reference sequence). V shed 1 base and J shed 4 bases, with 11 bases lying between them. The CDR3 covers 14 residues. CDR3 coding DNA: TGTGCCACCAGCAGAGGACAGTATCAATACGAGCAGTACTTC. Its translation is CATSRGQYQYEQYF.

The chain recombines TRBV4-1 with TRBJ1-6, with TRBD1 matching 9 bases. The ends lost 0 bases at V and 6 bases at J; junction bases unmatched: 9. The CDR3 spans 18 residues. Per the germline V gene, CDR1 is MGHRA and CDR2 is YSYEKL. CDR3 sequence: CASSQDGNRGRSNSPLHF. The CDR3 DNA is TGCGCCAGCAGCCAAGATGGGAACAGGGGGCGAAGTAATTCACCCCTCCACTTT.

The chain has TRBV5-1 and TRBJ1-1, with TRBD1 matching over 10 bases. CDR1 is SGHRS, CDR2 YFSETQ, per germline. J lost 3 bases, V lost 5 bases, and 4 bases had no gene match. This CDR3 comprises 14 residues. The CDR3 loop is CASRLGTGDTEAFF. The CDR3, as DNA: TGCGCCAGCAGGCTTGGGACAGGGGACACTGAAGCTTTCTTT. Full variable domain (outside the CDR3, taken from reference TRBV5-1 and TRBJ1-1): KAGVTQTPRYLIKTRGQQVTLSCSPISGHRSVSWYQQTPGQGLQFLFEYFSETQRNKGNFPGRFSGRQFSNSRSEMNVSTLELGDSALYLCASRLGTGDTEAFFGQGTRLTVV.

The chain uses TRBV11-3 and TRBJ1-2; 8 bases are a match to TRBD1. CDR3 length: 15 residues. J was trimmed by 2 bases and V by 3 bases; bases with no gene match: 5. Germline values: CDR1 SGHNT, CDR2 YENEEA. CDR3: CASSFRDRSNYGYTF. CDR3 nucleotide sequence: TGTGCCAGCAGCTTTCGGGACAGGTCAAACTATGGCTACACCTTC.

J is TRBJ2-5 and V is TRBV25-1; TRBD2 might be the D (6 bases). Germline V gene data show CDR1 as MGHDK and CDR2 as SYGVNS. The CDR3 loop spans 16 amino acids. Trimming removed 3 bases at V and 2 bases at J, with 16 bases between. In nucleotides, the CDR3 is TGTGCCAGCAGTGACCGCCGGGACTGGAATCAAGAGACCCAGTACTTC. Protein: CASSDRRDWNQETQYF.

The CDR3 spells CASNERDAQGYTF. CDR3 DNA: TGTGCCAGTAATGAGCGGGACGCCCAAGGCTACACCTTC. The chain recombines TRBV28 with TRBJ1-2; D might be TRBD1 (5 bases). Trimming stripped 9 bases from V and 8 bases from J, with 19 bases between. The CDR3 is 13 residues long. Germline lookup yields CDR1 MDHEN and CDR2 SYDVKM.

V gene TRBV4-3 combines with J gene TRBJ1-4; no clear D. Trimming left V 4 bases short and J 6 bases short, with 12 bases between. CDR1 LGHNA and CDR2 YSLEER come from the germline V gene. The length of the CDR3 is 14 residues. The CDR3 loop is CASSPRGQYEKLFF. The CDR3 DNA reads TGCGCCAGCAGCCCCCGAGGGCAATATGAAAAACTGTTTTTT.

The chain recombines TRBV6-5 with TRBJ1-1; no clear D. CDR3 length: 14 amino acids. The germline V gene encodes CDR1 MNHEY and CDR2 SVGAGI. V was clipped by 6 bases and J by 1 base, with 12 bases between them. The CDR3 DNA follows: TGTGCCAGCAGCTCCCTCACGGGGAACACTGAAGCTTTCTTT. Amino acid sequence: CASSSLTGNTEAFF.